This T cell receptor beta chain comes out of a study of T cell responses to AZD1222 COVID-19 vaccine. Profiled with immunoSEQ multiplex PCR; TCRdb holds only in-frame clones, not every one. The sample shows some 150,000 clones, roughly 84% of them seen only once. Investigators merged groups given second doses at roughly 4 or roughly 12 weeks. Details on this clone: Its antigen is still unknown.

Study-level results: Only a handful of AZD1222 recipients tested seropositive at baseline.

Source: peripheral blood, taken 28 days after the second AZD1222 dose. This TCR was sampled from an adult who received the AZD1222 COVID-19 vaccine.

The CDR3 sequence is CARSPIRFRDRLYGYTF. The CDR3 DNA reads TGTGCCAGAAGCCCGATCCGTTTCCGGGACAGACTCTATGGCTACACCTTC. The J gene is TRBJ1-2, the V gene TRBV7-5; the D segment call TRBD1 is taken from the table without a DNA check. TRBV7-5 is assigned pseudogene status. The CDR3 has 17 residues.